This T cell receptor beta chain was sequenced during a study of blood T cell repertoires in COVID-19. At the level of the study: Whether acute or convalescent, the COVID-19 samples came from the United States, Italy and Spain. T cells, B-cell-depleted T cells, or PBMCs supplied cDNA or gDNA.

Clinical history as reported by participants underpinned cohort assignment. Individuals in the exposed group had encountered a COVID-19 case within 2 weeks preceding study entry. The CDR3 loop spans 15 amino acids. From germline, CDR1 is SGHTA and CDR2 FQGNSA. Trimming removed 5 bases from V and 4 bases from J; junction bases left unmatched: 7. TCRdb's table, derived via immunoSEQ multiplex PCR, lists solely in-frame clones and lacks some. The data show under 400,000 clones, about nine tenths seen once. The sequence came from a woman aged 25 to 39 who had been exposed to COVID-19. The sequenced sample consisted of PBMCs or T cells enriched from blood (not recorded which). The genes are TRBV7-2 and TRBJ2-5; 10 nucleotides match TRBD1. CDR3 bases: TGTGCCAGCAGCCTACCGGGACAGGGGTTAGAGACCCAGTACTTC. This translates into CASSLPGQGLETQYF. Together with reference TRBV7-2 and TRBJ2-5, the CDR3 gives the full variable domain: GAGVSQSPSNKVTEKGKDVELRCDPISGHTALYWYRQSLGQGLEFLIYFQGNSAPDKSGLPSDRFSAERTGGSVSTLTIQRTQQEDSAVYLCASSLPGQGLETQYFGPGTRLLVL.